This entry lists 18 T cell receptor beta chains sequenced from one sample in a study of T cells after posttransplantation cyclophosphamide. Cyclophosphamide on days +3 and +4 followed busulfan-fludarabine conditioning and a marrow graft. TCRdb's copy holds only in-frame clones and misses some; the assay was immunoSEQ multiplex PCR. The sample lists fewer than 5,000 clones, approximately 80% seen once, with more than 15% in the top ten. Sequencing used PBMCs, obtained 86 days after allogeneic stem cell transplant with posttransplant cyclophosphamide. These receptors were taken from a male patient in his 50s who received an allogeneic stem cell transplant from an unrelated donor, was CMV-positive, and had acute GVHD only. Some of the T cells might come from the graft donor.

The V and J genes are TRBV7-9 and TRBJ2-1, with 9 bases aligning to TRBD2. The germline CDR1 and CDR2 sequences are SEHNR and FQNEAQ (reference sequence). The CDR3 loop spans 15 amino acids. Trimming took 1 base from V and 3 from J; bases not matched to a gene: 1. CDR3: CASSLGAGGYNEQFF. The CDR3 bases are TGTGCCAGCAGCTTAGGAGCGGGAGGCTACAATGAGCAGTTCTTC.

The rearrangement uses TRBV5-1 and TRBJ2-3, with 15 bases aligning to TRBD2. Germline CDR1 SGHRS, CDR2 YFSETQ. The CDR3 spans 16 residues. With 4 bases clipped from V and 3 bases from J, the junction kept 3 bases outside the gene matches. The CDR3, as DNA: TGCGCCAGCAGCAGGACTAGCGGGGGGGTGACAGATACGCAGTATTTT. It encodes CASSRTSGGVTDTQYF.

CDR3 in DNA: TGCGCCAGCAGCCACCCCGGGCGACAGGGGGCTTCTGGAAACACCATATATTTT. The encoded protein is CASSHPGRQGASGNTIYF. The chain joins TRBV4-1 to TRBJ1-3; 10 bases agree with TRBD1. Trimming removed 3 bases from V and 1 base from J; junction bases left unmatched: 9. The germline V gene encodes CDR1 MGHRA and CDR2 YSYEKL. This CDR3 is built from 18 residues.

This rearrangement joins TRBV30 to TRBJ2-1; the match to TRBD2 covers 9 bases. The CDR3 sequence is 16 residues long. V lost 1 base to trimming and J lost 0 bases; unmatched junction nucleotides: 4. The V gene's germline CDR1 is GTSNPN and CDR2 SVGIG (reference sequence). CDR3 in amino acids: CAWSGLAGISYNEQFF. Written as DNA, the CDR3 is TGTGCCTGGAGTGGCCTAGCGGGGATCTCCTACAATGAGCAGTTCTTC.

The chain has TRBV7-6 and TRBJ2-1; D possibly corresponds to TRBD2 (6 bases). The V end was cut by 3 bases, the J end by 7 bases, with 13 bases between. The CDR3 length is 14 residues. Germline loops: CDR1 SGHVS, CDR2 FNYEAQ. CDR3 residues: CASSLGLAKNEQFF. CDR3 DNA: TGTGCCAGCAGCTTGGGACTTGCGAAGAATGAGCAGTTCTTC.

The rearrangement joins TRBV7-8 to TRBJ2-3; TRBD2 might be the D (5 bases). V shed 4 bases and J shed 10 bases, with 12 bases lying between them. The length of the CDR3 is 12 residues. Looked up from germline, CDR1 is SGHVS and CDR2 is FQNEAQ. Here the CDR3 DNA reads TGTGCCAGCAGCTACCCCGGAGGCGCGCAGTATTTT. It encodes CASSYPGGAQYF.

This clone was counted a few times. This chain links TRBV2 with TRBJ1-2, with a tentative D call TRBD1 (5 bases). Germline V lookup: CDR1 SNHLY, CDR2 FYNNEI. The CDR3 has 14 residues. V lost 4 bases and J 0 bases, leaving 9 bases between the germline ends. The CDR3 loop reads CASSARGANYGYTF. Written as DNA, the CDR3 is TGTGCCAGCAGTGCCCGGGGGGCTAACTATGGCTACACCTTC. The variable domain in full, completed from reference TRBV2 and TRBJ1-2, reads EPEVTQTPSHQVTQMGQEVILRCVPISNHLYFYWYRQILGQKVEFLVSFYNNEISEKSEIFDDQFSVERPDGSNFTLKIRSTKLEDSAMYFCASSARGANYGYTFGSGTRLTVV.

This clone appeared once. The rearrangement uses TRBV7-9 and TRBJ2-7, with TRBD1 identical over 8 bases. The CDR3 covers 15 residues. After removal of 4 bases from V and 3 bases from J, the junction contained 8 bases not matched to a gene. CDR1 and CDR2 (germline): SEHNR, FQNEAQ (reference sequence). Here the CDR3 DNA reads TGTGCCAGCAGCTCGGTCGTGACAGGGGACTACGAGCAGTACTTC. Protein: CASSSVVTGDYEQYF. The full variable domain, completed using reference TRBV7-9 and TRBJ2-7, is DTGVSQNPRHKITKRGQNVTFRCDPISEHNRLYWYRQTLGQGPEFLTYFQNEAQLEKSRLLSDRFSAERPKGSFSTLEIQRTEQGDSAMYLCASSSVVTGDYEQYFGPGTRLTVT.

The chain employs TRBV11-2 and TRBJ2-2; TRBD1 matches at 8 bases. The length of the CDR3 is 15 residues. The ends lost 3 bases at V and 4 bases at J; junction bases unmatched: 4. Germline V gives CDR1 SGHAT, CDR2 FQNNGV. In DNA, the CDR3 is TGTGCCAGCAGCTTGACAGGGGATCCCACCGGGGAGCTGTTTTTT. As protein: CASSLTGDPTGELFF. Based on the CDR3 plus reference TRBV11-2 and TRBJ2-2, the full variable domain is EAGVAQSPRYKIIEKRQSVAFWCNPISGHATLYWYQQILGQGPKLLIQFQNNGVVDDSQLPKDRFSAERLKGVDSTLKIQPAKLEDSAVYLCASSLTGDPTGELFFGEGSRLTVL.

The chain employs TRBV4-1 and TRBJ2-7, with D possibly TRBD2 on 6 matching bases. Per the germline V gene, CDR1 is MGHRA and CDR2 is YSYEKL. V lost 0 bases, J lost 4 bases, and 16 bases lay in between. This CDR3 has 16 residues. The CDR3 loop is CASSQDFWSAGYEQYF. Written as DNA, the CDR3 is TGCGCCAGCAGCCAAGATTTTTGGTCCGCGGGGTACGAGCAGTACTTC.

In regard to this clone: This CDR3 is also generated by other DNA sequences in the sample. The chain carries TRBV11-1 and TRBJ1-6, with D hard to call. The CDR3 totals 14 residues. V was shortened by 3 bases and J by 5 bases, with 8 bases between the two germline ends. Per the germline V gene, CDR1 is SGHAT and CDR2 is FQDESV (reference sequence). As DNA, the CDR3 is TGTGCCAGCAGCTTTAGCCGAAATAATTCACCCCTCCACTTT. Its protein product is CASSFSRNNSPLHF. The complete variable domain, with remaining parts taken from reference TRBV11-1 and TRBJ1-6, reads EAEVAQSPRYKITEKSQAVAFWCDPISGHATLYWYRQILGQGPELLVQFQDESVVDDSQLPKDRFSAERLKGVDSTLKIQPAELGDSAMYLCASSFSRNNSPLHFGNGTRLTVT.

Here the CDR3 reads CASSRWSYEQFF. CDR3 nucleotides: TGTGCCAGCAGCCGGTGGTCTTATGAGCAGTTCTTC. The V gene is TRBV11-2, the J gene TRBJ2-1; D remains unclear. V was pared by 5 bases and J by 8 bases, with 10 bases between. This CDR3 has 12 amino acids. CDR1 is SGHAT, CDR2 FQNNGV, per germline.

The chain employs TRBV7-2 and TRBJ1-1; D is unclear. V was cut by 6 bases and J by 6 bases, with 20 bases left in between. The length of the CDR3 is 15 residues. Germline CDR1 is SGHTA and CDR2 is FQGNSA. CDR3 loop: CASRQASGSPAEAFF. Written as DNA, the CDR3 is TGTGCCAGCAGGCAAGCATCCGGGAGCCCGGCTGAAGCTTTCTTT.

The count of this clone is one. CDR3 DNA sequence: TGTGCCAGCAGCCAAGTTGCTAGCGCTAGCACAGATACGCAGTATTTT. This translates into CASSQVASASTDTQYF. The chain combines TRBV4-2 with TRBJ2-3; D possibly corresponds to TRBD2 (6 bases). This CDR3 contains 16 residues. CDR1 LGHNA and CDR2 YNFKEQ come from the germline V gene. V lost 1 base and J lost 0, with 11 bases in between.

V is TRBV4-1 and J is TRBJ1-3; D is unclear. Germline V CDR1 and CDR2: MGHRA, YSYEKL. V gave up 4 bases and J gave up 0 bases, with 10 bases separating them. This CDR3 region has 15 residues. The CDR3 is CASSLIWSSGNTIYF. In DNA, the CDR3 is TGCGCCAGCAGCCTGATTTGGAGCTCTGGAAACACCATATATTTT.

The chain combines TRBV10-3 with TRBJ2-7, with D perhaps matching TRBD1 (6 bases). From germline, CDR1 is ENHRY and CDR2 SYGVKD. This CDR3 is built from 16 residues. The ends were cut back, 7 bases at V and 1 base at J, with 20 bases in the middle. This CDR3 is CAINPSGTTRSYEQYF. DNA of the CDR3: TGTGCCATCAATCCCTCCGGGACAACGAGGTCCTACGAGCAGTACTTC.

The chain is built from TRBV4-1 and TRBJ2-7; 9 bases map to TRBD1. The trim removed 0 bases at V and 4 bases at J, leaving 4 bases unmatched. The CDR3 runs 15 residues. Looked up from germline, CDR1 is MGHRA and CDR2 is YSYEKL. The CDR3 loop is CASSQEADRGYEQYF. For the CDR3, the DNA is TGCGCCAGCAGCCAAGAGGCGGACAGGGGTTACGAGCAGTACTTC.

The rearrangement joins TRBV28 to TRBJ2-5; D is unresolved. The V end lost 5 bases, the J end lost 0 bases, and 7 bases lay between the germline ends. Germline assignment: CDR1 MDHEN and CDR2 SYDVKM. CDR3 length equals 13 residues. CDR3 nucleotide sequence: TGTGCCAGCAGTAATTCGTACCAAGAGACCCAGTACTTC. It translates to CASSNSYQETQYF.